The 10 T cell receptor beta chains in this list originate from one sample, sequenced in a study of T cell repertoires in cytomegalovirus infection. Each CDR3 protein gets one entry after TCRdb re-called the reads with MiXCR. The table has a few hundred thousand distinct CDR3 sequences, around 27% seen once. The sequencing sample was made of PBMCs. All receptors derive from a human donor in good health (CMV status not recorded). Some clones in this sample may be carry-over from other donors' samples.

In this sample, this clonotype turned up many times. The chain employs TRBV7-3 and TRBJ2-4; D remains unclear. Germline values: CDR1 SGHTA, CDR2 FQGTGA. V was pared by 0 bases and J by 5 bases, with 11 bases between. CDR3 length: 15 amino acids. The CDR3 DNA follows: TGTGCCAGCAGCTTAACGGCGGACCCAGAAAACATTCAGTACTTC. Protein: CASSLTADPENIQYF.

This clonotype was seen a few times. The V call is TRBV6-6, the J call TRBJ1-1; 7 bases line up with TRBD1. Trimming removed 4 bases from V and 3 bases from J; junction bases left unmatched: 5. CDR3 size: 14 residues. The germline gives CDR1 MNHNY, CDR2 SVGAGI (reference sequence). CDR3 region: CASSSATGDTEAFF. DNA for the CDR3: TGTGCCAGCAGTTCAGCCACAGGGGACACTGAAGCTTTCTTT.

The chain joins TRBV5-5 to TRBJ2-3; the match to TRBD1 covers 8 bases. The V segment lost 7 bases and the J segment 6 bases; nucleotides outside the gene matches: 7. Germline CDR1 SGHKS, CDR2 YYEKEE (reference sequence). This CDR3 is built from 13 residues. CDR3 amino acids: CASWRTGSDTQYF. CDR3 DNA sequence: TGTGCCAGCTGGAGGACAGGGAGTGATACGCAGTATTTT. The full variable domain, with the rest looked up from reference TRBV5-5 and TRBJ2-3, is DAGVTQSPTHLIKTRGQQVTLRCSPISGHKSVSWYQQVLGQGPQFIFQYYEKEERGRGNFPDRFSARQFPNYSSELNVNALLLGDSALYLCASWRTGSDTQYFGPGTRLTVL.

This clonotype occurred a few times. This chain links TRBV6-6 with TRBJ1-1; possibly TRBD1 for D (5 bases). Germline CDR1 MNHNY, CDR2 SVGAGI (reference sequence). This CDR3 is 15 amino acids long. Trimming pared 2 bases from V and 0 bases from J, leaving 10 bases between. The CDR3 DNA sequence: TGTGCCAGCAGTTACACGCAGGGTCTGAACACTGAAGCTTTCTTT. As protein: CASSYTQGLNTEAFF.

This clonotype has more than one count but fewer than ten. V usage is TRBV6-1 and J usage is TRBJ1-1; a weak D match, TRBD1 (6 bases). Germline assignment: CDR1 MNHNS and CDR2 SASEGT. The CDR3 length is 15 residues. V shed 3 bases and J shed 3 bases, with 14 bases lying between them. CDR3 amino acids: CASSDPGAKDTEAFF. In nucleotides, the CDR3 is TGTGCCAGCAGTGACCCAGGGGCTAAAGACACTGAAGCTTTCTTT.

This chain uses TRBV6-5 with TRBJ2-7; D not certain. Germline CDR1 MNHEY, CDR2 SVGAGI. The CDR3 is 15 residues long. Trimming took 3 bases from V and 1 from J, leaving 13 bases between them. The CDR3: CASSYSVLPSYEQYF. The CDR3 DNA reads as TGTGCCAGCAGTTATTCTGTACTACCATCCTACGAGCAGTACTTC.

The sample holds many counts of this clonotype. At one boundary the junction diverges from the germline segment, which might be a read error. The rearrangement joins TRBV7-2 to TRBJ2-1; 8 nucleotides agree with TRBD2. Germline lookup yields CDR1 SGHTA and CDR2 FQGNSA. CDR3 length equals 15 residues. The CDR3 spells CASSLAAGAYNEQFF. DNA for the CDR3: TGTGCCAGCAGTTTAGCAGCGGGAGCTTACAATGAGCAGTTCTTC.

This clonotype occurred a few times. The rearrangement links TRBV2 to TRBJ2-3; perhaps TRBD1 as D (6 bases). CDR1 SNHLY and CDR2 FYNNEI come from the germline V gene. The CDR3 covers 13 residues. The CDR3 region is CAIEQGSTDTQYF. Written as DNA, the CDR3 is TGTGCGATCGAGCAGGGGAGCACAGATACGCAGTATTTT. The full variable domain, completed using reference TRBV2 and TRBJ2-3, is EPEVTQTPSHQVTQMGQEVILRCVPISNHLYFYWYRQILGQKVEFLVSFYNNEISEKSEIFDDQFSVERPDGSNFTLKIRSTKLEDSAMYFCAIEQGSTDTQYFGPGTRLTVL.

This clonotype was recorded a few times. The chain uses TRBV7-9 and TRBJ2-5; 7 bases map to TRBD2. Per the germline V gene, CDR1 is SEHNR and CDR2 is FQNEAQ (reference sequence). The CDR3 has 16 amino acids. The V gene end was trimmed by 4 bases and the J gene end by 1 base; junction bases not matched to a gene: 9. The CDR3 DNA is TGTGCCAGCAGCTCCTCGGACGGGAGGTTCCAAGAGACCCAGTACTTC. This codes for CASSSSDGRFQETQYF.

V gene TRBV20-1 combines with J gene TRBJ2-5; no reliable D call. The ends were cut back, 3 bases at V and 7 bases at J, with 12 bases in the middle. This CDR3 region has 12 residues. CDR1 and CDR2 from the germline V gene are DFQATT and SNEGSKA (reference sequence). The DNA of the CDR3 is TGCAGTGCTAGCGTACTTTGGGGGACCCAGTACTTC. It encodes CSASVLWGTQYF.